The 16 T cell receptor beta chains below were found in one sample sequenced in a study of blood T cell repertoires in COVID-19. TCRdb keeps only in-frame clones here, not all; method: immunoSEQ multiplex PCR. The sample consists of some 500,000 clones, approximately 88% of them appearing once. Input material: PBMCs or T cells enriched from blood (not recorded which). The receptors come from a woman between 40 and 50 years old who had recovered from COVID-19.

This clone has just a few counts. V usage is TRBV5-4 and J usage is TRBJ1-2; 8 bases fit TRBD1. This CDR3 contains 15 residues. Germline V gene data show CDR1 as SGHNT and CDR2 as YYREEE (reference sequence). With 4 bases clipped from V and 7 bases from J, the junction kept 12 bases outside the gene matches. The CDR3 nucleotides read TGTGCCAGCAGCCAGACAGGGGCAGGAGCTAGTGGCTACACCTTC. Protein: CASSQTGAGASGYTF.

CDR3: CASSVGTGLGYTF. CDR3 DNA: TGCGCCAGCAGCGTTGGGACAGGGCTGGGCTACACCTTC. The chain uses TRBV5-1 and TRBJ1-2; the match to TRBD1 covers 9 bases. The V segment lost 4 bases and the J segment 8 bases; nucleotides outside the gene matches: 6. The CDR3 runs to 13 residues. Germline CDR1 SGHRS, CDR2 YFSETQ.

J is TRBJ2-5 and V is TRBV29-1; 9 bases align to TRBD1. The CDR3 extends over 12 amino acids. Germline V lookup: CDR1 SQVTM, CDR2 ANQGSEA. With V trimmed by 7 bases and J by 5 bases, 5 bases remained unmatched. CDR3 in amino acids: CSGWTGVETQYF. CDR3 DNA sequence: TGCAGCGGATGGACAGGGGTCGAGACCCAGTACTTC.

J is TRBJ2-7 and V is TRBV5-1; maybe TRBD2 (6 bases). The germline V gene has CDR1 SGHRS and CDR2 YFSETQ. The CDR3 loop spans 12 amino acids. Trimming left V 4 bases short and J 4 bases short, with 9 bases between. The CDR3 loop reads CASSPEGYEQYF. CDR3 bases: TGCGCCAGCAGCCCGGAGGGTTACGAGCAGTACTTC.

This clone has just one count. The chain combines TRBV10-1 with TRBJ1-2; TRBD1 agrees at 7 bases. The V gene's germline CDR1 is WNHNN and CDR2 SYGVQD (reference sequence). V lost 10 bases, J lost 6 bases, and 17 bases stayed unmatched. The CDR3 loop spans 15 amino acids. CDR3 sequence (DNA): TGCGCCACCGTAGCCCAGGCTAAGACAGGGAATGGCTACACCTTC. Its translation: CATVAQAKTGNGYTF.

The rearrangement joins TRBV4-3 to TRBJ2-3; TRBD2 might be the D (6 bases). The CDR3 is 17 residues long. Trimming took off 0 bases at V and 3 bases at J, with 16 bases between the two ends. Germline V gene data show CDR1 as LGHNA and CDR2 as YSLEER. CDR3 sequence: CASSQDGAGRATDTQYF. DNA of the CDR3: TGCGCCAGCAGCCAAGATGGAGCGGGTCGGGCGACAGATACGCAGTATTTT.

The J gene is TRBJ2-1, the V gene TRBV4-2; 13 bases line up with TRBD2. Germline loops: CDR1 LGHNA, CDR2 YNFKEQ. This CDR3 has 16 amino acids. V was pared by 1 base and J by 4 bases, with 1 base of the junction left unmatched. CDR3 amino acids: CASSQGLAGGYNEQFF. Here the CDR3 DNA reads TGTGCCAGCAGCCAAGGACTAGCGGGAGGTTACAATGAGCAGTTCTTC.

This sequence joins TRBV5-5 and TRBJ2-3; 9 nucleotides align to TRBD1. In germline, CDR1 is SGHKS, CDR2 YYEKEE (reference sequence). CDR3 length: 18 amino acids. J was trimmed by 6 bases and V by 3 bases; bases with no gene match: 17. CDR3 in DNA: TGTGCCAGCAGCTCGACAGGGGGTGCCAGTAATGTTTTGGATACGCAGTATTTT. Amino acids: CASSSTGGASNVLDTQYF. The full variable domain, in which reference TRBV5-5 and TRBJ2-3 provide the parts outside the CDR3, is DAGVTQSPTHLIKTRGQQVTLRCSPISGHKSVSWYQQVLGQGPQFIFQYYEKEERGRGNFPDRFSARQFPNYSSELNVNALLLGDSALYLCASSSTGGASNVLDTQYFGPGTRLTVL.

V gene TRBV6-5 combines with J gene TRBJ2-7; D not certain. Trimming cost V 6 bases and J 6 bases, with 15 bases left between them. The germline gives CDR1 MNHEY, CDR2 SVGAGI. CDR3 length: 13 residues. The DNA for the CDR3 is TGTGCCAGCAGCCCACGAGAGAGAGGCGAGCAGTACTTC. Protein: CASSPRERGEQYF.

A word on this clone: This sample includes further DNA sequences coding for the same CDR3. The CDR3 spells CASSFRGSYEQYF. CDR3 sequence (DNA): TGTGCCAGCAGTTTTAGAGGGTCCTACGAGCAGTACTTC. This sequence joins TRBV12-3 or TRBV12-4 and TRBJ2-7; the D gene is possibly TRBD2 (5 bases). CDR3 length: 13 amino acids. Trimming pared 3 bases from V and 1 base from J, leaving 7 bases between.

The V call is TRBV5-1, the J call TRBJ2-3; tentatively, D is TRBD2 (5 bases). The V end lost 4 bases, the J end lost 0 bases, and 12 bases lay between the germline ends. Germline CDR1 reads SGHRS; CDR2 reads YFSETQ. The CDR3 extends over 15 amino acids. The CDR3 loop reads CASSRGSSSTDTQYF. The CDR3 DNA follows: TGCGCCAGCAGCAGAGGGAGTTCCAGCACAGATACGCAGTATTTT.

This clone was picked up one time. The chain couples TRBV6-5 to TRBJ2-1; 11 bases are a match to TRBD1. V dropped 5 bases and J dropped 8; count of bases not matched to a gene: 2. There are 13 residues in the CDR3. Germline-derived CDR1 and CDR2 are MNHEY and SVGAGI. This chain's CDR3 is CASSQDRGHEQFF. CDR3 nucleotide sequence: TGTGCCAGCAGTCAGGACAGGGGGCATGAGCAGTTCTTC.

The chain is built from TRBV27 and TRBJ2-7; 7 nucleotides line up with TRBD1. Trimming took 6 bases from V and 4 from J; bases not matched to a gene: 12. The CDR3 consists of 15 residues. Germline V gene lookup returns CDR1 MNHEY and CDR2 SMNVEV (reference sequence). The chain's CDR3 is CASSRNNRGKYEQYF. The CDR3 bases are TGTGCCAGCAGCAGGAATAACAGGGGCAAGTACGAGCAGTACTTC.

The chain carries TRBV19 and TRBJ1-5; 7 bases are a match to TRBD1. CDR1 and CDR2 from the germline V gene are LNHDA and SQIVND (reference sequence). V gave up 6 bases and J gave up 0 bases; unmatched junction bases: 14. This CDR3 comprises 18 residues. DNA for the CDR3: TGTGCCAGTAGCTTCTTAGTTGGGCAGGGGGATAGCAATCAGCCCCAGCATTTT. Translating gives CASSFLVGQGDSNQPQHF.

The rearrangement joins TRBV27 to TRBJ2-1; 11 nucleotides line up with TRBD2. CDR3 size: 17 residues. In germline, CDR1 is MNHEY, CDR2 SMNVEV (reference sequence). V dropped 3 bases and J dropped 7; count of bases not matched to a gene: 11. The CDR3 loop is CASSFWSSGRKWNEQFF. CDR3 sequence (DNA): TGTGCCAGCAGTTTTTGGTCTAGCGGGAGGAAGTGGAATGAGCAGTTCTTC.

This sequence joins TRBV11-3 and TRBJ2-1, with D uncertain. Trimming stripped 4 bases from V and 9 bases from J, with 7 bases between. The CDR3 loop spans 11 amino acids. Germline V lookup: CDR1 SGHNT, CDR2 YENEEA. The chain's CDR3 is CASSSGPEQFF. In nucleotides, the CDR3 is TGTGCCAGCAGCTCCGGTCCTGAGCAGTTCTTC.